The clone carrying this TCR beta chain has a handful of counts. Its antigen is unknown. V was pared by 4 bases and J by 7 bases, with 4 bases of the junction left unmatched. The CDR3 is 13 amino acids. The germline V gene has CDR1 SGHVS and CDR2 FQNEAQ. This specimen belongs to a study of cytomegalovirus exposure and HLA in healthy donors. Study conclusions and caveats: A few of the chains that were CMV-associated were confirmed in vitro to be specific for CMV antigens.

13 Jbeta primers and 60 Vbeta primers were used for the PCR. The protocol was immunoSEQ multiplex PCR, while the TCRdb copy is restricted to in-frame clones and leaves out a portion. The data hold 200,000 to 250,000 clones, with over 65% observed a single time. The sequenced material came from PBMCs. The sequence derives from a woman under 40 in good health and CMV-seronegative. This sequence joins TRBV7-8 and TRBJ1-1; 9 bases fit TRBD1. CDR3 residues: CASSSSGQGEAFF. The CDR3 DNA reads TGTGCCAGCAGCTCTTCGGGACAGGGTGAAGCTTTCTTT. Based on the CDR3 plus reference TRBV7-8 and TRBJ1-1, the full variable domain is GAGVSQSPRYKVAKRGQDVALRCDPISGHVSLFWYQQALGQGPEFLTYFQNEAQLDKSGLPSDRFFAERPEGSVSTLKIQRTQQEDSAVYLCASSSSGQGEAFFGQGTRLTVV.